This T cell receptor beta chain was observed in a study of patients and donors after allogeneic stem cell transplantation. TCRdb ran MiXCR on the RT-PCR reads and lists one entry per CDR3 protein. The sample has some 960,000 distinct CDR3 sequences, roughly 18% seen once. Sequenced input: blood, either unsorted or a sorted T cell fraction (not recorded which). The receptor's source is a human donor who was either an allogeneic HSCT recipient or a stem cell or donor lymphocyte infusion donor (not recorded which). It is not recorded whose cells these are; they may come from a transplant donor.

Written as DNA, the CDR3 is TGTGCCAGCAGTGACGGAGGAGGGTGGCGCCCTGAAGCTTTCTTT. It is translated as CASSDGGGWRPEAFF. The gene calls are TRBV6-1 and TRBJ1-1, with D hard to call. There are 15 residues in the CDR3. Germline-derived CDR1 and CDR2 are MNHNS and SASEGT. The V and J ends lost 3 bases and 6 bases respectively, with 17 bases between them.